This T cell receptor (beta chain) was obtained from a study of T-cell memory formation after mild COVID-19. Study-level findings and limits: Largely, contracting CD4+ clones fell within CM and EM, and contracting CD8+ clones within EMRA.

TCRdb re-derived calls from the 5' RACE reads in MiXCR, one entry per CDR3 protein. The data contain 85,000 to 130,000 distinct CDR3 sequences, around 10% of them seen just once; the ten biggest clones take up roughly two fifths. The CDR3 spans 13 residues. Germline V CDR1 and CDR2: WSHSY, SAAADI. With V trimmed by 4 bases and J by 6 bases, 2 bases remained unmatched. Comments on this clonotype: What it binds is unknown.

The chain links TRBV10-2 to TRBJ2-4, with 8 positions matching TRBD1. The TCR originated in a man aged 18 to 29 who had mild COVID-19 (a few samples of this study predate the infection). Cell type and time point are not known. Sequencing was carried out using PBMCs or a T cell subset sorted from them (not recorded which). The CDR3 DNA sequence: TGCGCCAGCAGTGTGACAGGGGTAAACATTCAGTACTTC. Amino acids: CASSVTGVNIQYF.